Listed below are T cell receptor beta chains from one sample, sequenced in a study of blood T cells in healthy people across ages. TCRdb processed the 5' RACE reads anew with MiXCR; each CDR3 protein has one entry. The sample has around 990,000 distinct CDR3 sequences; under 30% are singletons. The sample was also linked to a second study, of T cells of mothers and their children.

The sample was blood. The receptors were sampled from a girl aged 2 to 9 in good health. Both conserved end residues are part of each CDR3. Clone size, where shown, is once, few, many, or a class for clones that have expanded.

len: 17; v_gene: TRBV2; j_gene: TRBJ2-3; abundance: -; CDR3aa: CASSEAWGGRIEDTQYF
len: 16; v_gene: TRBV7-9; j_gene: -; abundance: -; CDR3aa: CASSYPLAGVVGEQFF
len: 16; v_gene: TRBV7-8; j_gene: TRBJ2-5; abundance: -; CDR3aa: CASSFLFQGAGETQYF
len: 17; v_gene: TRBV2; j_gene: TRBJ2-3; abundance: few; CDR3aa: CARSETWAGDGTDTQYF
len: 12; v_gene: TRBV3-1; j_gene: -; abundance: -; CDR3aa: CASSQHRDWQFF
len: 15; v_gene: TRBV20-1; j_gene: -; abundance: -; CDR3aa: CSASLGLAASYEQYF
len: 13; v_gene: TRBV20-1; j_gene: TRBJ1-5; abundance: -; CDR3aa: CSARAGGGQPQHF
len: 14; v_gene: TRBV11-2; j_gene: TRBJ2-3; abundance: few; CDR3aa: CASRGLTGRGTQYF
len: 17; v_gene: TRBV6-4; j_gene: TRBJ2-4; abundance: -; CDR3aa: CASSQPKSNRPKNIQYF
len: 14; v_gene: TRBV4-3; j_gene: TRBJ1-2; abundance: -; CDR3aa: CASSPPGQLYGYTF
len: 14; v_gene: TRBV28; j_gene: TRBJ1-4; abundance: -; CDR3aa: CASSLAGTDEKLFF
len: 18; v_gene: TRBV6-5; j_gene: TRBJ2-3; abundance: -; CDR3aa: CASSYGSFPSMPPDTQYF
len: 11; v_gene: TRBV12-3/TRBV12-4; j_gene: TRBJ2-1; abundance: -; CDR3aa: CASSHGREQFF
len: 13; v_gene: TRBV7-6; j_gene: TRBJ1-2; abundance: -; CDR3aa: CASSLWGGEGYTF
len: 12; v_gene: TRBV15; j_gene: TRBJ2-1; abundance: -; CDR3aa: CATSSYGVGQFF
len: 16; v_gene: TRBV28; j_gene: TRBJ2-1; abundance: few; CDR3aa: CASSLWTSGSRDEQFF
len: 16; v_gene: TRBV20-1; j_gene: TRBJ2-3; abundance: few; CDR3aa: CSARGAGAIWIDTQYF
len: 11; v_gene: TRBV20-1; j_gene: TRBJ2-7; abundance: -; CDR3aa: CSAFSDYEQYF
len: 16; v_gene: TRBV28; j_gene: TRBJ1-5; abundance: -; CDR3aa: CASSFPLPGGNQPQHF
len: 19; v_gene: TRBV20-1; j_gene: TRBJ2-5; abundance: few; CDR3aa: CSASGLEVAEEGYQETQYF
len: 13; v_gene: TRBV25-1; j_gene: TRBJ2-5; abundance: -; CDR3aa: CASREYQGTEQLF
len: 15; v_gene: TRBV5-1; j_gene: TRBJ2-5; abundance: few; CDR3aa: CASSLEGGGQETQYF
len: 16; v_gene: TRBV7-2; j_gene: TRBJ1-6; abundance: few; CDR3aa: CASSLFPGASNSPLHF
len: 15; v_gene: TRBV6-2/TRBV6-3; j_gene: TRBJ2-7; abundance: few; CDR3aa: CASRPEDRGSGEQYF
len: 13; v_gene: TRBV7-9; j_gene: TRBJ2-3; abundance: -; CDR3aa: CASTIWGTDTQYF
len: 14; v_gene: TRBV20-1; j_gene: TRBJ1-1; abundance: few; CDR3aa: CSARLAGRTRDAFF
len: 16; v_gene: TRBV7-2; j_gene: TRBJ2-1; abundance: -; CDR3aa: CASSLSFVKGYNEQFF